These 27 T cell receptor beta chains share one sample of origin, sequenced in a study of T cell repertoires in cytomegalovirus infection. TCRdb reprocessed the reads via MiXCR and lists one record per CDR3 protein. The sample has approximately 630,000 distinct CDR3 sequences, roughly 26% seen once. Sequenced material: CD8+ T cells from PBMCs. The receptors originated from a human donor in good health (CMV status not recorded). Some clones in this sample may be carry-over from other donors' samples.

This clonotype is a singleton in its sample. This sequence joins TRBV20-1 and TRBJ2-1, with 7 bases fitting TRBD2. Germline V gene lookup returns CDR1 DFQATT and CDR2 SNEGSKA (reference sequence). J was trimmed by 0 bases and V by 1 base; bases with no gene match: 9. This CDR3 has 17 residues. CDR3 residues: CSARAPGLPSSYNEQFF. CDR3 sequence (DNA): TGCAGTGCTAGAGCCCCGGGACTACCTAGCTCCTACAATGAGCAGTTCTTC.

This clonotype was recorded a few times. The chain links TRBV20-1 to TRBJ2-7; a possible D gene is TRBD2 (6 bases). Deletions cut 4 bases from V and 3 bases from J, with 19 bases between. Per germline, CDR1 DFQATT and CDR2 SNEGSKA (reference sequence). CDR3 length: 15 residues. The CDR3 is CSATGLAHPDYEQYF. CDR3 nucleotides: TGCAGTGCTACCGGTCTAGCGCATCCTGACTACGAGCAGTACTTC.

This sequence joins TRBV6-2 or TRBV6-3 and TRBJ2-7; TRBD1 agrees at 10 bases. The CDR3 consists of 16 residues. Germline V lookup: CDR1 MNHEY, CDR2 SVGEGT. CDR3 in amino acids: CAGTADRGSSNYEQHV. In DNA form, the CDR3 reads TGTGCCGGGACTGCGGACAGGGGGTCTTCTAACTACGAGCAGCACGTC.

This clonotype showed up many times. The genes are TRBV7-9 and TRBJ2-7; D is perhaps TRBD1 (7 bases). The CDR3 contains 18 residues. Between the trimmed V and J ends, which lost 5 bases and 4 bases, there was a span of 27 bases. Per the germline V gene, CDR1 is SEHNR and CDR2 is FQNEAQ (reference sequence). CDR3 loop: CASSDVGGPGTAQYEQYV. The CDR3 DNA follows: TGTGCCAGCAGCGATGTGGGGGGACCCGGGACAGCACAATACGAGCAGTACGTC.

The V call is TRBV5-1, the J call TRBJ2-1, with 9 bases matching TRBD2. Germline CDR1 SGHRS, CDR2 YFSETQ. With V trimmed by 1 base and J by 3 bases, 2 bases remained unmatched. The CDR3 has 15 residues. The CDR3 here is CASSLSSGDYNEQFF. The DNA for the CDR3 is TGCGCCAGCAGCTTGTCTAGCGGGGACTACAATGAGCAGTTCTTC.

This clonotype was seen at least ten times. The chain is built from TRBV7-9 and TRBJ2-7; possibly TRBD1 for D (6 bases). Germline V gene data show CDR1 as SEHNR and CDR2 as FQNEAQ (reference sequence). The CDR3 has 15 amino acids. Trimming took off 0 bases at V and 0 bases at J, with 9 bases between the two ends. For the CDR3, the DNA is TGTGCCAGCAGCTTAGCGACAGGAAACTCCTACGAGCAGTACTTC. It specifies CASSLATGNSYEQYF.

This clonotype appeared a few times. The CDR3 loop is CSVAVKAKQETQYF. The CDR3, as DNA: TGCAGCGTGGCCGTGAAAGCTAAACAAGAGACCCAGTACTTC. The chain recombines TRBV29-1 with TRBJ2-5; unclear D gene. Looked up from germline, CDR1 is SQVTM and CDR2 is ANQGSEA. The CDR3 has 14 residues. V was shortened by 6 bases and J by 2 bases, with 16 bases between the two germline ends.

This clonotype showed up many times. This rearrangement joins TRBV7-8 to TRBJ2-5; 7 nucleotides agree with TRBD1. V dropped 4 bases and J dropped 1; count of bases not matched to a gene: 3. The germline gives CDR1 SGHVS, CDR2 FQNEAQ. This CDR3 contains 14 residues. CDR3 in DNA: TGTGCCAGCAGCTACCGGGACAGCCAAGAGACCCAGTACTTC. Translated: CASSYRDSQETQYF.

This clonotype occurred many times. The chain uses TRBV28 and TRBJ1-5, with 7 nucleotides matching TRBD1. The V and J ends lost 2 bases and 5 bases, in that order; junction bases with no gene match: 9. The CDR3 extends over 16 amino acids. The germline CDR1 and CDR2 sequences are MDHEN and SYDVKM. This CDR3 reads CASSLHGRGSDQPQHF. The CDR3 DNA sequence: TGTGCCAGCAGTTTACATGGCAGGGGGTCGGATCAGCCCCAGCATTTT.

Only a few counts were recorded for this clonotype. The chain recombines TRBV7-9 with TRBJ1-1; D not certain. V lost 1 base and J 3 bases, leaving 12 bases between the germline ends. The germline CDR1 and CDR2 sequences are SEHNR and FQNEAQ (reference sequence). The CDR3 loop spans 15 amino acids. The CDR3 is CASSLVRPTDTEAFF. The CDR3 bases are TGTGCCAGCAGCTTAGTACGACCGACTGACACTGAAGCTTTCTTT.

The CDR3 DNA reads TGCAGTGCTAGCGGTGGGACACCTGGAAACACCATATATTTT. Translation gives CSASGGTPGNTIYF. The chain recombines TRBV20-1 with TRBJ1-3; D possibly corresponds to TRBD1 (6 bases). Trimming shortened V by 3 bases and J by 2 bases, and 11 bases separated the two germline ends. CDR3 size: 14 residues. From germline, CDR1 is DFQATT and CDR2 SNEGSKA (reference sequence).

CDR3 sequence reads: CATSRDLGVGQPQHF. CDR3 DNA: TGTGCCACCAGCAGAGATCTTGGGGTAGGTCAGCCCCAGCATTTT. The V gene is TRBV15, the J gene TRBJ1-5; D unclear. The germline gives CDR1 LNHNV, CDR2 YYDKDF (reference sequence). This CDR3 contains 15 residues. V shed 0 bases and J shed 6 bases, with 12 bases lying between them.

Many counts were recorded for this clonotype. The chain joins TRBV7-8 to TRBJ2-1; 8 bases line up with TRBD2. Germline CDR1 is SGHVS and CDR2 is FQNEAQ. V lost 2 bases, J lost 10 bases, and 10 bases stayed unmatched. This CDR3 contains 15 residues. The DNA of the CDR3 is TGTGCCAGCAGCTTAACGGAATTAGCGGGGAAGGAGCAGTTCTTC. Translation gives CASSLTELAGKEQFF.

This clonotype was counted only a few times. The gene calls are TRBV7-8 and TRBJ1-1; maybe TRBD1 (5 bases). CDR3 length: 16 amino acids. Trimming took off 1 base at V and 3 bases at J, with 15 bases between the two ends. The germline V gene encodes CDR1 SGHVS and CDR2 FQNEAQ. CDR3 loop: CASSLGYSMGDTEAFF. The CDR3 region has the DNA TGTGCCAGCAGCTTAGGTTATAGTATGGGGGACACTGAAGCTTTCTTT.

This clonotype was counted a few times. The V gene is TRBV12-3 or TRBV12-4, the J gene TRBJ2-1; TRBD2 agrees at 9 bases. V lost 2 bases and J lost 4; bases outside the gene matches: 3. This CDR3 comprises 15 residues. The CDR3 reads CASSLLRGGYNEQFF. The CDR3 coding sequence is TGTGCCAGCAGTTTATTGCGGGGGGGATACAATGAGCAGTTCTTC.

Only a few counts were recorded for this clonotype. This chain links TRBV23-1 with TRBJ2-7; 7 bases are shared with TRBD1. TRBV23-1 is an ORF; its function is uncertain. The CDR3 is 14 residues long. The trim removed 6 bases at V and 3 bases at J, leaving 8 bases unmatched. CDR3 in amino acids: CASSVGQDDYEQYV. The CDR3 DNA reads TGCGCCAGCAGCGTCGGACAGGACGACTACGAGCAGTACGTC.

The chain joins TRBV7-9 to TRBJ1-1, with D maybe TRBD1 (5 bases). The V end lost 1 base, the J end lost 5 bases, and 20 bases lay between the germline ends. This CDR3 contains 17 residues. The germline gives CDR1 SEHNR, CDR2 FQNEAQ (reference sequence). The CDR3 spells CASSLVVFQGKGTEAFF. As DNA, the CDR3 is TGTGCCAGCAGCTTAGTGGTTTTCCAGGGCAAAGGGACTGAAGCTTTCTTT.

This clonotype was recorded at least ten times. The rearrangement links TRBV4-3 to TRBJ1-1, with D tentatively TRBD1 (5 bases). CDR3 size: 15 residues. Trimming took 0 bases from V and 3 from J, leaving 11 bases between them. Germline V gene sequence: CDR1 LGHNA, CDR2 YSLEER. The CDR3 sequence is CASSQDGGFDTEAFF. In DNA, the CDR3 is TGCGCCAGCAGCCAAGACGGGGGGTTCGACACTGAAGCTTTCTTT.

This clonotype was seen ten or more times. J is TRBJ1-2 and V is TRBV7-2, with 11 nucleotides matching TRBD1. After removal of 5 bases from V and 4 bases from J, the junction contained 3 bases not matched to a gene. Germline assignment: CDR1 SGHTA and CDR2 FQGNSA. The CDR3 is 14 residues long. CDR3 bases: TGTGCCAGCAGCGTCGGGACAGGGGGCTATGGCTACACCTTC. Its protein is CASSVGTGGYGYTF.

The table lists this clonotype with a few counts. The DNA for the CDR3 is TGTGCCAGCACCCTTCGGTATAACTGGCGCACAGATACGCAGTATTTT. It encodes CASTLRYNWRTDTQYF. The V and J genes are TRBV12-3 or TRBV12-4 and TRBJ2-3; D remains unclear. V was trimmed by 7 bases and J by 1 base, leaving 18 bases between them. This CDR3 has 16 residues.

This rearrangement joins TRBV2 to TRBJ2-1; 11 nucleotides line up with TRBD2. The V gene's germline CDR1 is SNHLY and CDR2 FYNNEI. The J segment lost 4 bases and the V segment lost 9 bases, leaving 8 bases of the junction unmatched. The CDR3 runs to 15 residues. CDR3: CASRGGTSGYNEQFF. DNA for the CDR3: TGTGCCAGTCGGGGGGGGACTAGCGGTTACAATGAGCAGTTCTTC.

In its sample, this clonotype was seen many times. The CDR3: CASSPQRQNTGELFF. For the CDR3, the DNA is TGTGCCAGCAGCCCGCAACGACAGAACACCGGGGAGCTGTTTTTT. This chain connects TRBV6-1 to TRBJ2-2; D remains ambiguous. V gave up 6 bases and J gave up 1 base, with 12 bases separating them. Germline V gene sequence: CDR1 MNHNS, CDR2 SASEGT. CDR3 length equals 15 residues.

V usage is TRBV6-5 and J usage is TRBJ1-2; tentative D call: TRBD1 (6 bases). From germline, CDR1 is MNHEY and CDR2 SVGAGI. There are 12 residues in the CDR3. V was cut by 7 bases and J by 4 bases, with 10 bases left in between. CDR3 loop: CASISTGYGYTF. In DNA, the CDR3 is TGTGCCAGCATCTCGACAGGCTATGGCTACACCTTC.

Comment on this clonotype: One base away lies a much larger clone, so this may be a sequencing read error. CDR3 bases: TGTGCCAGCAGGGCTAGCGAGGGCCTTAGCACAGATACGCAGTATTTT. It encodes CASRASEGLSTDTQYF. The V gene is TRBV28, the J gene TRBJ2-3, with a possible D match to TRBD2 (6 bases). The CDR3 extends over 16 amino acids. Trimming removed 6 bases from V and 0 bases from J, with 16 bases in between. CDR1 is MDHEN, CDR2 SYDVKM, per germline.

In its sample, this clonotype was seen many times. This rearrangement joins TRBV28 to TRBJ2-1, with 11 bases matching TRBD1. J was trimmed by 4 bases and V by 5 bases; bases with no gene match: 10. The CDR3 sequence is 17 residues long. Germline V lookup: CDR1 MDHEN, CDR2 SYDVKM. CDR3 in DNA: TGTGCCAGCAGTACCGCTCGGACAGGGGGCTTATACAATGAGCAGTTCTTC. It translates to CASSTARTGGLYNEQFF.

This clonotype showed up many times. This chain links TRBV7-9 with TRBJ2-1; TRBD1 aligns across 8 bases. The CDR3 spans 17 residues. V lost 5 bases to trimming and J lost 5 bases; unmatched junction nucleotides: 14. CDR1 is SEHNR and CDR2 is FQNEAQ in the germline V gene (reference sequence). Here the CDR3 reads CASSTATGTGLNNEQFF. In nucleotides, the CDR3 is TGTGCCAGCAGCACCGCAACCGGGACAGGCCTAAACAATGAGCAGTTCTTC.

This CDR3 is CSAYSGTGVNEQFF. CDR3 DNA: TGCAGCGCTTACTCCGGGACAGGGGTAAATGAGCAGTTCTTC. J is TRBJ2-1 and V is TRBV29-1; 10 bases are a match to TRBD1. V gave up 7 bases and J gave up 7 bases; unmatched junction bases: 10. Germline CDR1 reads SQVTM; CDR2 reads ANQGSEA. The CDR3 sequence is 14 residues long.